The 32 T cell receptor beta chains presented below share a single source sample, sequenced in a study of T cells after somatic rescue of genetic block. The table came from immunoSEQ multiplex PCR; TCRdb's copy has only in-frame clones and leaves some out. The sample consists of some 68,000 clones, approximately 91% of them appearing once. The sequencing input was peripheral blood mononuclear cells (PBMCs). The source of these receptors is a man younger than 45.

The chain uses TRBV5-1 and TRBJ1-1; possible D gene TRBD1, 5 bases. V lost 3 bases and J lost 0, with 9 bases in between. The CDR3 contains 14 residues. The germline gives CDR1 SGHRS, CDR2 YFSETQ. As DNA, the CDR3 is TGCGCCAGCAGCTCCGGGACCTTGAACACTGAAGCTTTCTTT. Its protein product is CASSSGTLNTEAFF.

This clone was seen just once. V is TRBV30 and J is TRBJ1-1; D might be TRBD1 (5 bases). The CDR3 totals 14 residues. V lost 1 base and J lost 10, with 19 bases in between. The germline V gene encodes CDR1 GTSNPN and CDR2 SVGIG (reference sequence). CDR3 sequence (DNA): TGTGCCTGGAGTGCTCAGGGAGGTAGGTTGGGAGCTTTCTTT. This sequence encodes CAWSAQGGRLGAFF.

V and J are TRBV6-6 and TRBJ1-2, with 10 nucleotides matching TRBD1. Trimming removed 11 bases from V and 5 bases from J; junction bases left unmatched: 5. The CDR3 contains 12 residues. Germline CDR1 reads MNHNY; CDR2 reads SVGAGI (reference sequence). The CDR3 region has the DNA TGTGCCGTCGGGACAGGGGAGTATGGCTACACCTTC. Protein: CAVGTGEYGYTF.

V is TRBV5-6 and J is TRBJ2-5; D is unresolved. CDR1 and CDR2 from the germline V gene are SGHDT and YYEEEE. CDR3 length: 14 amino acids. The V gene lost 0 bases and the J gene lost 7 bases, with 13 bases spanning the gap. The CDR3 DNA reads TGTGCCAGCAGCTTGGAGGTGGTTTTGGGGACCCAGTACTTC. It encodes CASSLEVVLGTQYF.

This rearrangement joins TRBV25-1 to TRBJ2-6; D remains ambiguous. CDR3 length: 15 amino acids. Trimming took 5 bases from V and 0 from J, leaving 8 bases between them. Germline V lookup: CDR1 MGHDK, CDR2 SYGVNS. In nucleotides, the CDR3 is TGTGCCAGCAGTAGATACAGCTCTGGGGCCAACGTCCTGACTTTC. Translation gives CASSRYSSGANVLTF.

This chain connects TRBV5-4 to TRBJ1-1, with D uncertain. The CDR3 has 13 amino acids. The ends were cut back, 4 bases at V and 1 base at J, with 8 bases in the middle. Germline V CDR1 and CDR2: SGHNT, YYREEE (reference sequence). The CDR3 nucleotides read TGTGCCAGCAGCCGAGATCAGAACACTGAAGCTTTCTTT. It yields the protein CASSRDQNTEAFF.

This clone was seen just once. The chain recombines TRBV6-5 with TRBJ2-7, with D perhaps TRBD2 (7 bases). The CDR3 totals 15 residues. The germline V and J ends were trimmed by 7 bases and 0 bases, with 16 bases remaining between them. CDR1 and CDR2 (germline): MNHEY, SVGAGI. The CDR3 sequence is CASTPRGGGSYEQYF. CDR3 nucleotide sequence: TGTGCCAGCACCCCCAGGGGAGGGGGCTCCTACGAGCAGTACTTC.

CDR3 in DNA: TGTGCCAGCAGCTTAAAACCGGGAGGAGGGGAAGATACGCAGTATTTT. Translating it yields CASSLKPGGGEDTQYF. The V and J genes are TRBV6-4 and TRBJ2-3; TRBD2 agrees at 7 bases. V lost 6 bases and J lost 5; bases outside the gene matches: 14. This CDR3 is 16 amino acids long. In germline, CDR1 is MRHNA, CDR2 SNTAGT.

J is TRBJ1-3 and V is TRBV19, with no clear D. Germline lookup yields CDR1 LNHDA and CDR2 SQIVND (reference sequence). This CDR3 has 13 amino acids. The V end was cut by 3 bases, the J end by 4 bases, with 7 bases between. The CDR3 spells CASSMSPGNTIYF. For the CDR3, the DNA is TGTGCCAGTAGTATGTCCCCCGGAAACACCATATATTTT.

V gene TRBV7-2 combines with J gene TRBJ1-2; D unresolved. V lost 5 bases and J 8 bases, leaving 15 bases between the germline ends. This CDR3 has 13 residues. The germline gives CDR1 SGHTA, CDR2 FQGNSA. The CDR3 protein is CASSRALQAGYTF. As DNA, the CDR3 is TGTGCCAGCAGCCGGGCCCTTCAGGCAGGCTACACCTTC.

Concerning this clone: The same CDR3 arises from other DNA sequences in this sample as well. The V call is TRBV29-1, the J call TRBJ2-3, with a tentative D call TRBD1 (6 bases). This CDR3 comprises 13 residues. Germline assignment: CDR1 SQVTM and CDR2 ANQGSEA. The V end lost 8 bases, the J end lost 2 bases, and 14 bases lay between the germline ends. Written as DNA, the CDR3 is TGCAGCTCCCAGGACAGAGCCACAGATACGCAGTATTTT. This sequence encodes CSSQDRATDTQYF.

The rearrangement uses TRBV7-9 and TRBJ1-6; 7 nucleotides align to TRBD1. V was pared by 0 bases and J by 5 bases, with 1 base of the junction left unmatched. CDR3 size: 15 residues. CDR1 is SEHNR, CDR2 FQNEAQ, per germline (reference sequence). CDR3 DNA sequence: TGTGCCAGCAGCTTAGCCACAGGGGATAATTCACCCCTCCACTTT. It is translated as CASSLATGDNSPLHF.

In DNA, the CDR3 is TGTGCCAGCAGCTTTGACTACAAACCTTACAATGAGCAGTTCTTC. As protein: CASSFDYKPYNEQFF. This chain joins TRBV5-6 and TRBJ2-1; a weak D match, TRBD2 (5 bases). Trimming took 2 bases from V and 4 from J, leaving 13 bases between them. The CDR3 runs to 15 residues. CDR1 and CDR2 (germline): SGHDT, YYEEEE.

This clone was observed once. This rearrangement joins TRBV5-6 to TRBJ2-6; D gene ambiguous. V was trimmed by 4 bases and J by 1 base, leaving 12 bases between them. Germline-derived CDR1 and CDR2 are SGHDT and YYEEEE. This CDR3 has 16 residues. CDR3 sequence: CASSRPLRSGANVLTF. For the CDR3, the DNA is TGTGCCAGCAGCCGTCCCCTGAGGTCTGGGGCCAACGTCCTGACTTTC.

This chain joins TRBV18 and TRBJ2-4; 10 positions agree with TRBD1. Germline V gene data show CDR1 as KGHSH and CDR2 as LQKENI. V was clipped by 5 bases and J by 7 bases; unmatched bases: 8. This CDR3 has 15 amino acids. CDR3 bases: TGTGCCAGCTCAGAAGGACAGGGGGTTAAGAACATTCAGTACTTC. Its protein product is CASSEGQGVKNIQYF.

A few counts support this clone. The CDR3: CASSLARSRGYTF. The DNA of the CDR3 is TGTGCCAGCAGCTTGGCGCGCAGCAGGGGCTACACCTTC. The chain is built from TRBV5-5 and TRBJ1-2; D gene unclear. CDR1 and CDR2 (germline): SGHKS, YYEKEE (reference sequence). This CDR3 has 13 residues. V lost 0 bases, J lost 8 bases, and 11 bases lay in between.

The chain employs TRBV4-2 and TRBJ1-1, with D possibly being TRBD1 (5 bases). The V end lost 1 base, the J end lost 2 bases, and 11 bases lay between the germline ends. Per germline, CDR1 LGHNA and CDR2 YNFKEQ. The CDR3 is made up of 15 amino acids. DNA for the CDR3: TGTGCCAGCAGCCAAGTAACAGGTACCAACACTGAAGCTTTCTTT. It encodes CASSQVTGTNTEAFF.

This clone has just one count. The gene calls are TRBV5-1 and TRBJ2-7, with 8 bases that match TRBD1. The CDR3 loop spans 15 amino acids. V shed 5 bases, J shed 8 bases, and the junction held 15 bases outside the gene matches. Germline V gene sequence: CDR1 SGHRS, CDR2 YFSETQ. CDR3 sequence: CASRSVTGDSTQQYF. The CDR3 DNA sequence: TGCGCCAGCAGATCCGTGACAGGGGACTCTACGCAGCAGTACTTC.

The J gene is TRBJ2-7, the V gene TRBV5-5; 7 positions match TRBD1. The CDR3 loop spans 15 amino acids. The germline V gene encodes CDR1 SGHKS and CDR2 YYEKEE (reference sequence). V lost 4 bases to trimming and J lost 3 bases; unmatched junction nucleotides: 10. The chain's CDR3 is CASSLNRDSFYEQYF. The CDR3, as DNA: TGTGCCAGCAGCCTCAACCGGGACAGTTTCTACGAGCAGTACTTC.

The chain is built from TRBV18 and TRBJ2-7; D uncertain. This CDR3 contains 13 residues. Germline V CDR1 and CDR2: KGHSH, LQKENI. V was trimmed by 4 bases and J by 6 bases, leaving 13 bases between them. CDR3 sequence reads: CASSQYSSGEQYF. CDR3 coding DNA: TGTGCCAGCTCACAATACAGTTCTGGCGAGCAGTACTTC.

The chain links TRBV19 to TRBJ2-3, with unresolved D. The CDR3 is 10 amino acids. Looked up from germline, CDR1 is LNHDA and CDR2 is SQIVND (reference sequence). V was shortened by 9 bases and J by 4 bases, with 5 bases between the two germline ends. CDR3 nucleotide sequence: TGTGCCAGCCGGGCAGATACGCAGTATTTT. Its translation: CASRADTQYF.

This clone was detected a few times. The V gene is TRBV2, the J gene TRBJ1-1, with 7 bases fitting TRBD1. Germline CDR1 and CDR2: SNHLY and FYNNEI. V was clipped by 4 bases and J by 1 base; unmatched bases: 6. The CDR3 has 15 residues. The CDR3 DNA follows: TGTGCCAGCAGTGTAAAACGACAGGGGAACACTGAAGCTTTCTTT. It yields the protein CASSVKRQGNTEAFF.

In its sample, this clone was seen once. The V call is TRBV2, the J call TRBJ2-7; possibly TRBD2 for D (6 bases). V dropped 6 bases and J dropped 6 bases, with 15 bases sitting between them. Germline V gene sequence: CDR1 SNHLY, CDR2 FYNNEI. The CDR3 has 13 residues. CDR3 sequence reads: CASSDDNGGEQYF. Written as DNA, the CDR3 is TGTGCCAGCAGCGATGATAACGGGGGCGAGCAGTACTTC.

This sequence joins TRBV6-6 and TRBJ2-3; D might be TRBD2 (5 bases). CDR3 length: 12 residues. Germline V gene sequence: CDR1 MNHNY, CDR2 SVGAGI (reference sequence). Trimming took 10 bases from V and 4 from J, leaving 12 bases between them. The CDR3 nucleotides are TGTGCCACCCGGGTCGGGGCAGATACGCAGTATTTT. Its translation is CATRVGADTQYF.

The chain is built from TRBV4-2 and TRBJ2-7, with D possibly being TRBD1 or TRBD2 (5 bases each). V shed 5 bases and J shed 0 bases, with 20 bases lying between them. Germline lookup yields CDR1 LGHNA and CDR2 YNFKEQ. This CDR3 contains 17 residues. DNA for the CDR3: TGTGCCAGCAGCAGGGGATTATTAGCGCAGAGCTCCTACGAGCAGTACTTC. It yields the protein CASSRGLLAQSSYEQYF.

Regarding this clone: The junction and the germline gene differ at one end; a read error may be behind it. V gene TRBV7-9 combines with J gene TRBJ1-1; perhaps TRBD1 as D (5 bases). CDR3 length: 11 amino acids. The germline CDR1 and CDR2 sequences are SEHNR and FQNEAQ (reference sequence). The CDR3 DNA follows: TGTGCCAGCAGTTTAGACAGTGAAGCTTTCTTT. It is translated as CASSLDSEAFF.

In this sample, this clone turned up once. The J gene is TRBJ2-7, the V gene TRBV5-1; D unclear. The CDR3 is made up of 13 amino acids. V dropped 0 bases and J dropped 3 bases, with 7 bases sitting between them. Germline V gives CDR1 SGHRS, CDR2 YFSETQ. CDR3 loop: CASSLAGHYEQYF. Here the CDR3 DNA reads TGCGCCAGCAGCTTGGCCGGCCACTACGAGCAGTACTTC.

The sample holds a few counts of this clone. The rearrangement links TRBV7-8 to TRBJ1-6; TRBD1 might be the D (6 bases). CDR3 length: 16 residues. Trimming stripped 6 bases from V and 0 bases from J, with 12 bases between. CDR1 is SGHVS, CDR2 FQNEAQ, per germline. Written as DNA, the CDR3 is TGTGCCAGCAGGGACAGCCAGAGCTCCTATAATTCACCCCTCCACTTT. Translated: CASRDSQSSYNSPLHF.

The CDR3 sequence is CAINRGRDYNEQFF. The CDR3 DNA reads TGTGCCATCAACAGGGGGAGAGACTACAATGAGCAGTTCTTC. The gene calls are TRBV10-3 and TRBJ2-1, with 8 bases aligning to TRBD1. The CDR3 is 14 residues long. CDR1 and CDR2 from the germline V gene are ENHRY and SYGVKD. The V segment lost 7 bases and the J segment 3 bases; nucleotides outside the gene matches: 5.

The V gene is TRBV19, the J gene TRBJ1-5; TRBD1 is a possible D gene (5 bases). There are 16 residues in the CDR3. Germline CDR1 and CDR2: LNHDA and SQIVND (reference sequence). The V end lost 6 bases, the J end lost 8 bases, and 23 bases lay between the germline ends. The CDR3 DNA reads TGTGCCAGTAGCTTCGGACGGAGTGGGGCTCGGGAGCCCCAGCATTTT. This codes for CASSFGRSGAREPQHF.

The V gene is TRBV25-1, the J gene TRBJ2-7, with D possibly TRBD2 on 7 matching bases. The V end lost 2 bases, the J end lost 4 bases, and 15 bases lay between the germline ends. The CDR3 has 15 residues. Germline loops: CDR1 MGHDK, CDR2 SYGVNS. For the CDR3, the DNA is TGTGCCAGCAGTGAACAGGGGACTACTAGATACGAGCAGTACTTC. Translated, it gives CASSEQGTTRYEQYF.

This clone was seen a single time. This rearrangement joins TRBV5-4 to TRBJ2-7, with D maybe TRBD1 (6 bases). The CDR3 has 15 residues. The V gene lost 4 bases and the J gene lost 2 bases, with 16 bases spanning the gap. Per germline, CDR1 SGHNT and CDR2 YYREEE (reference sequence). The CDR3 DNA reads as TGTGCCAGCAGCACCGGGACGTCAGGGGCCTACGAGCAGTACTTC. This translates into CASSTGTSGAYEQYF.